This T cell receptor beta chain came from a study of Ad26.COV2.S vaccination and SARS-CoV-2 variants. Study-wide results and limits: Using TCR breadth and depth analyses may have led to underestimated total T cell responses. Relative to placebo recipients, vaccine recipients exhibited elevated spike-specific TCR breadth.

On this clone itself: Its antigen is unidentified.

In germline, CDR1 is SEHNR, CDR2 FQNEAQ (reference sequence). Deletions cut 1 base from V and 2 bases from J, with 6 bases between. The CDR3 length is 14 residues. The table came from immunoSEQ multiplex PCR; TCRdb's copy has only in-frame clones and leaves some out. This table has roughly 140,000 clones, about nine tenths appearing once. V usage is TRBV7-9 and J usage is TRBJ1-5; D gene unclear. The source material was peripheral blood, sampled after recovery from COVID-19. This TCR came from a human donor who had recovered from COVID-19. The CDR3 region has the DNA TGTGCCAGCAGCTTAGTGGCAGGCAATCAGCCCCAGCATTTT. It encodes CASSLVAGNQPQHF.